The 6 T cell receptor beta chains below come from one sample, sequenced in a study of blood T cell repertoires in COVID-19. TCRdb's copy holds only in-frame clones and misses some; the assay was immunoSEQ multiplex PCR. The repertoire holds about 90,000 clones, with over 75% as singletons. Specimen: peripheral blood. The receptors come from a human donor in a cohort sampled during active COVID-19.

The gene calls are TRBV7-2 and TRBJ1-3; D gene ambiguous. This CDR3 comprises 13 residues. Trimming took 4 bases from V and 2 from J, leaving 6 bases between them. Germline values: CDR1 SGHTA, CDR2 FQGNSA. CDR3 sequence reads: CASSSLAGNTIYF. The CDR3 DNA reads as TGTGCCAGCAGCTCCCTCGCTGGAAACACCATATATTTT.

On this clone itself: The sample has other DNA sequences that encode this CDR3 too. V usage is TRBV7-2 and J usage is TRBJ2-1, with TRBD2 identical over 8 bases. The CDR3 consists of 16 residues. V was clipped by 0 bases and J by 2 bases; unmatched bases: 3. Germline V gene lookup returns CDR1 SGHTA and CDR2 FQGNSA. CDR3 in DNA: TGTGCCAGCAGCTTAGCGCAGCGGGGGACCTACAATGAGCAGTTCTTC. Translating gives CASSLAQRGTYNEQFF.

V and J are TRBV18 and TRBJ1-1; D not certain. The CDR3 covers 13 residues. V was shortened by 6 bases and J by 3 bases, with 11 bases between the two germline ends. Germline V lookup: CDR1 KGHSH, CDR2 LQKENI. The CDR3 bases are TGTGCCAGCTCTTTCGATAGATACACTGAAGCTTTCTTT. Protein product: CASSFDRYTEAFF.

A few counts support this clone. In nucleotides, the CDR3 is TGTGCCTGGAGCCCTCGGGACAGGGGTTCACCCCTCCACTTT. This gives the protein CAWSPRDRGSPLHF. V usage is TRBV30 and J usage is TRBJ1-6, with 10 bases aligning to TRBD1. With V trimmed by 3 bases and J by 9 bases, 5 bases remained unmatched. CDR1 and CDR2 (germline): GTSNPN, SVGIG (reference sequence). The CDR3 totals 14 residues.

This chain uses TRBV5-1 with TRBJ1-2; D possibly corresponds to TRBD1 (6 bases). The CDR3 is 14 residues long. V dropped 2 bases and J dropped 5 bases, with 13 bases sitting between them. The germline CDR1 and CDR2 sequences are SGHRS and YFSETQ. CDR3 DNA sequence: TGCGCCAGCAGCTTCTCAGGGGCCGAGTATGGCTACACCTTC. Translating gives CASSFSGAEYGYTF. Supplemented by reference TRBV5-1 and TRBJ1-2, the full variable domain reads KAGVTQTPRYLIKTRGQQVTLSCSPISGHRSVSWYQQTPGQGLQFLFEYFSETQRNKGNFPGRFSGRQFSNSRSEMNVSTLELGDSALYLCASSFSGAEYGYTFGSGTRLTVV.

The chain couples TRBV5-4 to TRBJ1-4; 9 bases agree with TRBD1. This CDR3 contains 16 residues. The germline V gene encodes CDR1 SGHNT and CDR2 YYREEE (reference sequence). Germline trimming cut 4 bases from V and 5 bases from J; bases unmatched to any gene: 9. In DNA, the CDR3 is TGTGCCAGCAGCCGAAGGGACAGGGTCAGGAATGAAAAACTGTTTTTT. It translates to CASSRRDRVRNEKLFF.